This TCR beta chain was identified during a study of control samples from healthy donors and cancer patients. Produced via immunoSEQ multiplex PCR; TCRdb's table is partial and in-frame only. The sample has approximately 130,000 clones, around 87% seen once. Sequencing used blood. The TCR was taken from a man aged 55 to 70 in good health.

CDR3 in amino acids: CASSSEASTDTQYF. The CDR3 region has the DNA TGTGCCAGTAGCTCGGAGGCTAGCACAGATACGCAGTATTTT. The chain has TRBV19 and TRBJ2-3; D is perhaps TRBD2 (5 bases). The germline V gene has CDR1 LNHDA and CDR2 SQIVND (reference sequence). The ends were cut back, 6 bases at V and 0 bases at J, with 10 bases in the middle. The CDR3 extends over 14 amino acids.